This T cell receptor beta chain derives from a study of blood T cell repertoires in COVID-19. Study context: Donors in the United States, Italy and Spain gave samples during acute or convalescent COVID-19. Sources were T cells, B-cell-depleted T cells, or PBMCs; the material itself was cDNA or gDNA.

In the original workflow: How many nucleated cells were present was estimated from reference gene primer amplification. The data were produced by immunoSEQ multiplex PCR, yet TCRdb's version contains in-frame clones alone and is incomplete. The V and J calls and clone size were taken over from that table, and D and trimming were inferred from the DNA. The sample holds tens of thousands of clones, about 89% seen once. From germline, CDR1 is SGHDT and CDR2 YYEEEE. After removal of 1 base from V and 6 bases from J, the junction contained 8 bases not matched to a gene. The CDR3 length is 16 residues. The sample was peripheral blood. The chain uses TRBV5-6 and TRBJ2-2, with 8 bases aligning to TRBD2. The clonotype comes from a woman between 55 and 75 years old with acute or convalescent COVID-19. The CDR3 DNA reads TGTGCCAGCAGCTTGTGGACTAGCCACCGGCCCGGGGAGCTGTTTTTT. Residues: CASSLWTSHRPGELFF. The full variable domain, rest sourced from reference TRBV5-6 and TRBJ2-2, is DAGVTQSPTHLIKTRGQQVTLRCSPKSGHDTVSWYQQALGQGPQFIFQYYEEEERQRGNFPDRFSGHQFPNYSSELNVNALLLGDSALYLCASSLWTSHRPGELFFGEGSRLTVL.